Listed below are T cell receptor beta chains from one sample, sequenced in a study of blood T cell repertoires in COVID-19. Profiling relied on immunoSEQ multiplex PCR, and the TCRdb table lists in-frame clones only, not all of them. The data show some 200,000 clones, almost 90% seen once. The material sequenced was peripheral blood. The source of these receptors is a man in his late teens or twenties with active or convalescent COVID-19. CDR3s leave out the opening cysteine and the closing phenylalanine or tryptophan. Size tells how often a clone was seen (once, few, many) or the class of an expanded clone, and some rows leave it out.

clone_size cdr3_length j_call v_call cdr3_aa
. 13 TRBJ2-7 TRBV4-2 ASSQENGRGYEQY
. 18 TRBJ1-5 TRBV21-1 ASKRLCVGGDLNSNQPQH
. 14 TRBJ1-6 TRBV28 ASSLYRGWNNSPLH
. 12 TRBJ2-1 TRBV6-5 ASNGKTSGTPQF
. 10 TRBJ1-4 TRBV5-6 ASSFGGEKLF
. 11 TRBJ2-7 TRBV10-3 AISEPATYEQY
. 13 TRBJ2-7 TRBV5-1 ASSLARGLAGVEY
. 12 TRBJ2-3 TRBV2 ASSGQGGTDTQY
. 12 TRBJ1-1 TRBV5-1 ASSFGGVGAEAF
. 13 TRBJ1-2 TRBV7-2 ASSLDPGGRSGYT
. 14 TRBJ1-2 TRBV5-8 ASSSLAGQGYYGYT
. 11 TRBJ2-1 TRBV28 ASSPDRVREQF
. 13 TRBJ2-5 TRBV20-1 SASWRQRVEATQY
once 15 TRBJ2-7 TRBV11-2 ASSTMTGTRLFYEQY
. 13 TRBJ2-5 TRBV14 ASSQLQGPQETQY
. 12 TRBJ2-1 TRBV18 ASSAGTGRNEQF
. 9 TRBJ2-7 TRBV12-3/TRBV12-4 ASSFGLLAY
. 14 TRBJ1-6 TRBV28 ASSFPQGMGNSPLH
. 14 TRBJ2-1 TRBV28 ASSFHGLADYNEQF
. 13 TRBJ1-5 TRBV5-6 ASSLLGDSNQPQH
once 11 TRBJ1-2 TRBV12-3/TRBV12-4 ASSQGFNYGYT
once 12 TRBJ1-5 TRBV5-5 ASSLIQGGQPQH
few 13 TRBJ1-1 TRBV5-5 ASSLNQGAESEAF
. 13 TRBJ2-7 TRBV7-2 ASSPQAGATTEQY
. 12 TRBJ2-7 TRBV21-1 ASSTGLAGGEQY
. 11 TRBJ1-3 TRBV11-2 ASSLGRGNTIY
. 12 TRBJ2-5 TRBV25-1 ASSDQGGRETQY
once 12 TRBJ1-2 TRBV10-3 AISDRTGSEGYT
. 13 TRBJ2-5 TRBV6-1 ASSESAGGLETQY
. 13 TRBJ2-7 TRBV6-5 ASSYFREQAYEQY
. 10 TRBJ2-7 TRBV29-1 SVQATSNEQY
once 9 TRBJ2-7 TRBV18 ASSPDEGQY
. 14 TRBJ1-2 TRBV9 ASSAQGQGADYGYT
. 16 TRBJ1-3 TRBV5-4 ASSPPLGTGTPGNTIY
once 12 TRBJ2-1 TRBV7-9 ASSGLAGVNEQF
. 11 TRBJ2-7 TRBV19 ASSIGLSYEQY
. 9 . TRBV27 ASSLGDIQY
. 15 TRBJ2-7 TRBV28 ASSSRTGGATHYEQY
. 12 TRBJ1-4 TRBV28 ASSSGSTNEKLF
. 9 TRBJ1-3 TRBV28 ASSFSYTIY